A selection of T cell receptor beta chains follows, all from one sample in a study of blood T cells in healthy people across ages. TCRdb passed the 5' RACE reads through MiXCR, listing each CDR3 protein once. The repertoire consists of roughly 680,000 distinct CDR3 sequences, with approximately 52% occurring once and the leading ten covering 13%. The specimen sequenced was blood. The receptors stem from a woman of 80 years or more in good health. Each CDR3 is given with its conserved first and last residue. D genes are given only for firm matches. Rows may omit the clone size; those that give it use once, few, many or a size class.

clone size	V gene	D gene	J gene	CDR3 protein	CDR3 DNA
-	TRBV5-4	-	TRBJ1-5	CASSWEGDTYQPQHF	TGTGCCAGCAGCTGGGAGGGGGACACCTATCAGCCCCAGCATTTT
many	TRBV20-1	-	TRBJ2-1	CSASPTTYNEQFF	TGCAGTGCTAGTCCCACAACGTACAATGAGCAGTTCTTC
-	TRBV25-1	-	TRBJ1-2	CASSESSQGLNYGYTF	TGTGCCAGCAGTGAATCTTCACAGGGCCTAAACTATGGCTACACCTTC
-	TRBV12-3/TRBV12-4	-	TRBJ1-1	CASSFPGPEAFF	TGTGCCAGCAGTTTTCCCGGGCCCGAAGCTTTCTTT
-	TRBV20-1	-	TRBJ2-3	CSAKQYTDTQYF	TGCAGTGCTAAACAGTACACAGATACGCAGTATTTT
few	TRBV5-1	-	TRBJ2-2	CASSATSRQTTGELFF	TGCGCCAGCAGCGCGACTTCCCGACAGACCACCGGGGAGCTGTTTTTT
-	TRBV28	-	TRBJ1-4	CASSSASDRKEKLFF	TGTGCCAGCAGTTCCGCGTCCGATCGGAAGGAAAAACTGTTTTTT
-	TRBV3-1	TRBD1	TRBJ1-5	CASSDRGLNNQPQHF	TGTGCCAGCAGTGACAGGGGGCTCAACAATCAGCCCCAGCATTTT
-	TRBV7-6	TRBD2	TRBJ2-7	CASSLGETSDEQYF	TGTGCCAGCAGCTTAGGAGAGACTAGCGACGAGCAGTACTTC
-	TRBV28	-	TRBJ2-7	CASSFVSNGSSTSYEQYF	TGTGCCAGCAGTTTTGTATCTAATGGGTCTAGCACTTCCTACGAGCAGTACTTC
few	TRBV20-1	TRBD1	TRBJ2-1	CSARDLGQGLHEQFF	TGCAGTGCTAGAGATTTAGGACAGGGATTGCATGAGCAGTTCTTC
once	TRBV9	-	TRBJ1-2	CASSVALSAGANGYTF	TGTGCCAGCAGCGTAGCTTTGTCAGCCGGGGCCAATGGCTACACCTTC
-	TRBV20-1	-	TRBJ2-7	CSARDSDSYYEQYF	TGCAGTGCTAGAGATTCGGACAGCTACTACGAGCAGTACTTC
-	TRBV9	TRBD1	TRBJ2-7	CASSVGGQADYEQYF	TGTGCCAGCAGCGTAGGTGGACAGGCTGACTACGAGCAGTACTTC
-	TRBV29-1	TRBD1	TRBJ2-1	CSVVRVAGGFVDEQFF	TGCAGCGTTGTTCGGGTGGCAGGGGGCTTTGTCGATGAGCAGTTCTTC
-	TRBV4-1	TRBD2	TRBJ2-5	CTSSQSGRGLNNEQYF	TGCACCAGCAGCCAAAGCGGGCGGGGACTAAACAATGAGCAGTACTTC
-	TRBV4-1	TRBD2	TRBJ2-7	CASSQGGGVYEQYF	TGCGCCAGCAGCCAAGGCGGGGGGGTCTACGAGCAGTACTTC
-	TRBV10-3	-	TRBJ2-5	CAISGTSETQYF	TGTGCCATCAGTGGGACTTCCGAGACCCAGTACTTC